These 12 T cell receptor beta chains were all obtained from the same sample, sequenced in a study of beta chain features in type 1 diabetes. The antigens for these receptors are not known. Expressed TCRB transcripts were sequenced, since all the RNA that had been isolated was reverse transcribed. The data were produced by immunoSEQ multiplex PCR, yet TCRdb's version contains in-frame clones alone and is incomplete. Of 200,000 to 300,000 clones in the sample, roughly 14% were seen once. Overall study results and limits: Researchers report that Type 1 diabetes patients had moderately but significantly shorter TCRB CDR3s across all four CD4+ subsets.

The sequenced material came from naive CD4+ T cells from blood. Every receptor here comes from a man younger than 45 with type 1 diabetes.

This clone showed up just once. This chain connects TRBV4-1 to TRBJ2-5, with D uncertain. Germline V lookup: CDR1 MGHRA, CDR2 YSYEKL. This CDR3 spans 13 amino acids. V was pared by 3 bases and J by 5 bases, with 10 bases between. CDR3 coding DNA: TGCGCCAGCAGCCACGGAGTTGCCGAGACCCAGTACTTC. Protein sequence: CASSHGVAETQYF.

The rearrangement links TRBV5-1 to TRBJ2-1; perhaps TRBD2 as D (6 bases). The CDR3 sequence is 16 residues long. In germline, CDR1 is SGHRS, CDR2 YFSETQ. V was shortened by 4 bases and J by 4 bases, with 18 bases between the two germline ends. CDR3 DNA sequence: TGCGCCAGCAGCCCTTTCGGGGGACGGACTTACAATGAGCAGTTCTTC. It yields the protein CASSPFGGRTYNEQFF.

This clone was observed a handful of times. This chain links TRBV15 with TRBJ2-7, with 10 bases lining up with TRBD1. The germline V gene has CDR1 LNHNV and CDR2 YYDKDF (reference sequence). The CDR3 has 15 amino acids. V gave up 0 bases and J gave up 3 bases; unmatched junction bases: 2. The CDR3 DNA follows: TGTGCCACCAGCAGAGAGGGACAGGGGAACTACGAGCAGTACTTC. This encodes CATSREGQGNYEQYF.

As concerns this clone: The sample holds other DNA sequences that translate to the same CDR3. The CDR3: CASSEYPGRETQYF. CDR3 nucleotides: TGTGCCAGCAGTGAATATCCGGGTCGGGAGACCCAGTACTTC. The chain links TRBV25-1 to TRBJ2-5; no reliable D call. Trimming stripped 0 bases from V and 5 bases from J, with 10 bases between. The CDR3 loop spans 14 amino acids. Germline V gene data show CDR1 as MGHDK and CDR2 as SYGVNS.

The chain has TRBV29-1 and TRBJ2-5; TRBD1 matches at 8 bases. Trimming removed 6 bases from V and 3 bases from J; junction bases left unmatched: 6. Looked up from germline, CDR1 is SQVTM and CDR2 is ANQGSEA. CDR3 length: 13 amino acids. CDR3 sequence: CSVTGTGKETQYF. DNA for the CDR3: TGCAGCGTGACCGGGACAGGAAAAGAGACCCAGTACTTC.

The chain is built from TRBV7-9 and TRBJ2-7; D perhaps matches TRBD1 (6 bases). V dropped 1 base and J dropped 2 bases, with 9 bases sitting between them. CDR3 length equals 14 residues. In germline, CDR1 is SEHNR, CDR2 FQNEAQ (reference sequence). CDR3 DNA: TGTGCCAGCAGCTTAGGACAGGCCGCCTACGAGCAGTACTTC. Protein product: CASSLGQAAYEQYF.

The CDR3 region is CASSPGQGSSETQYF. The CDR3 nucleotides read TGTGCCAGCTCACCTGGGCAGGGTAGTTCCGAGACCCAGTACTTC. V gene TRBV18 combines with J gene TRBJ2-5, with D perhaps matching TRBD1 (5 bases). Deletions cut 3 bases from V and 5 bases from J, with 16 bases between. The CDR3 has 15 residues. The germline gives CDR1 KGHSH, CDR2 LQKENI.

The chain recombines TRBV9 with TRBJ1-4, with 7 bases identical to TRBD1. Germline CDR1 is SGDLS and CDR2 is YYNGEE. This CDR3 is built from 15 residues. V gave up 3 bases and J gave up 5 bases; unmatched junction bases: 7. CDR3 bases: TGTGCCAGCAGCGGACAGGGAGGTCGGAATGAAAAACTGTTTTTT. It is translated as CASSGQGGRNEKLFF.

This clone has only a few counts. The rearrangement joins TRBV7-2 to TRBJ1-2; 9 bases are shared with TRBD1. Germline trimming cut 2 bases from V and 4 bases from J; bases unmatched to any gene: 5. The CDR3 runs 15 residues. CDR1 and CDR2 from the germline V gene are SGHTA and FQGNSA. CDR3 sequence: CASSLSRDRVYGYTF. The CDR3 nucleotides are TGTGCCAGCAGCTTATCCCGGGACAGGGTCTATGGCTACACCTTC.

The chain combines TRBV11-3 with TRBJ1-3, with unresolved D. Trimming removed 1 base from V and 4 bases from J, with 5 bases in between. CDR1 is SGHNT, CDR2 YENEEA, per germline. This CDR3 has 13 residues. Here the CDR3 reads CASSLAVGNTIYF. The CDR3 DNA reads as TGTGCCAGCAGCTTAGCGGTCGGAAACACCATATATTTT.

In this sample, this clone turned up a few times. The rearrangement uses TRBV7-9 and TRBJ1-6, with TRBD1 as a possible D gene (6 bases). V was clipped by 5 bases and J by 10 bases, with 12 bases between them. This CDR3 is built from 13 residues. The germline gives CDR1 SEHNR, CDR2 FQNEAQ (reference sequence). CDR3 nucleotides: TGTGCCAGCAGCAAACAGGGTTACTCACCCCTCCACTTT. Encoded protein: CASSKQGYSPLHF.

The rearrangement links TRBV19 to TRBJ1-5, with D tentatively TRBD1 (5 bases). In germline, CDR1 is LNHDA, CDR2 SQIVND (reference sequence). With 5 bases removed from V and 0 bases from J, the gap between germline ends came to 11 bases. The CDR3 has 15 amino acids. CDR3 sequence (DNA): TGTGCCAGTAGTGGGCAGGGAAATAGCAATCAGCCCCAGCATTTT. Encoded protein: CASSGQGNSNQPQHF.